One and the same sample provided the 2 T cell receptor beta chains below, sequenced in a study of T cells expressing NK-cell markers. TCRdb re-called the 5' RACE reads; one entry per CDR3 protein, DNA not given. The sample holds 150,000 to 200,000 distinct CDR3 sequences. The sample was blood T cells: a sorted CD56 or NKG2C T cell subset, CD4+ or CD8+ T cells, or bulk PBMC T cells (not recorded which). The receptors come from a woman between 18 and 75 years old in good health.

The chain employs TRBV9 and TRBJ2-1; TCRdb's D call, TRBD2, is unchecked because there is no DNA. Germline CDR1 is SGDLS and CDR2 is YYNGEE. The CDR3 sequence is 14 residues long. This chain's CDR3 is CASSVESRGSEQFF.

This chain uses TRBV5-5 with TRBJ2-7; TCRdb returns TRBD1, unconfirmable since there is no DNA. The CDR3 is 15 amino acids. CDR1 is SGHKS, CDR2 YYEKEE, per germline (reference sequence). The CDR3: CASSAGQHESYEQYF.